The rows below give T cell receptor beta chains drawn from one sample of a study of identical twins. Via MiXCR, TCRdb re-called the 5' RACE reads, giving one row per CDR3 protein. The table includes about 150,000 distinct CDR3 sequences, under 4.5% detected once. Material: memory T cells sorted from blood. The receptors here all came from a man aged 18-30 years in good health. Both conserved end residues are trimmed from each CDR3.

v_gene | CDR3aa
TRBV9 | ASSALPGRRAGELF
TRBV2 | ASSGLAPTGEQF
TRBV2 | ASTSGGNTGELF
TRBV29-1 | SVLWGEKLF
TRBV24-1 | ATSVDRADTQY
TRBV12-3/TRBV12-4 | ASSFRAGKTDTQY
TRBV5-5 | ASSFAGGLTDTQY
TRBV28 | ASNTQRGGRTYEQF
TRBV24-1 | ATSGHAEREGFRDNEQF
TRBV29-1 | SVGQGTDTQY
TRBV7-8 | ASSLRFGADEQF
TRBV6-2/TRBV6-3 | ASSYSVNNEQF
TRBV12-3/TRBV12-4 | ASSLALGQHYGYT
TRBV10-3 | AIRGTTRRDNEQF
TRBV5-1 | ASSPSGTGEAF
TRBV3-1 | ASSLTPNGYT
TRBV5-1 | ASSRMGTWGYT
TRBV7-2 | ASSTVQGLADYEQY
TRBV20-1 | SAPPGQLTYEQY
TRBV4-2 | ASSQDSGQGHNEQF
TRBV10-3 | AISEGTANTGELF
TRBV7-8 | ASSSGILGTEAF
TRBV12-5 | ASGFLRSRAGGQPQH
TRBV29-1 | SVAHETQY
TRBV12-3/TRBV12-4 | ARIQLAQGSNSPLH